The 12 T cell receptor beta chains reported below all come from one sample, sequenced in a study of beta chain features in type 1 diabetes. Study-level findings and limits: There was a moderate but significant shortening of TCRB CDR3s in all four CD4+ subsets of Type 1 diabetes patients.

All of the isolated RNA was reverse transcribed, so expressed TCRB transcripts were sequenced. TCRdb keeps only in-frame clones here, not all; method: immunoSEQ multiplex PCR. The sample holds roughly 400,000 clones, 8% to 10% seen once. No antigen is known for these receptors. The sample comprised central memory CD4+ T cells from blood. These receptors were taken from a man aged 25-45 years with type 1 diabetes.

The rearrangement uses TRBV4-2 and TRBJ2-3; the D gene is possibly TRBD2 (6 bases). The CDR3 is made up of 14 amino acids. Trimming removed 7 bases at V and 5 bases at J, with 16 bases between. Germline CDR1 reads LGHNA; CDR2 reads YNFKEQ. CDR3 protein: CASNSHGGIDTQYF. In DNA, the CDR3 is TGTGCCAGCAACTCGCACGGGGGAATAGATACGCAGTATTTT.

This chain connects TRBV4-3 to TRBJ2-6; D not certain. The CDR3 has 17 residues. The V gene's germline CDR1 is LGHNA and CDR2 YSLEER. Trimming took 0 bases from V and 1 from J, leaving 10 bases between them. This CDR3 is CASSQEGLGSGANVLTF. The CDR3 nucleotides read TGCGCCAGCAGCCAAGAAGGGCTGGGGTCTGGGGCCAACGTCCTGACTTTC.

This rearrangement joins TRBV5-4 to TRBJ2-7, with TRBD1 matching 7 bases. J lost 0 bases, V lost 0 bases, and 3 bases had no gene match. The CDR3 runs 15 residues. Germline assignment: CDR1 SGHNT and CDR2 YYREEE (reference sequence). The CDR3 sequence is CASSLGGQSSYEQYF. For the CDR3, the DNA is TGTGCCAGCAGCTTGGGGGGACAGAGCTCCTACGAGCAGTACTTC.

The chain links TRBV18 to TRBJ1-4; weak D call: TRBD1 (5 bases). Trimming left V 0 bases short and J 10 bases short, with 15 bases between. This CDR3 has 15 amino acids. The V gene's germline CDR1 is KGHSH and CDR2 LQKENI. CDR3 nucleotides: TGTGCCAGCTCACCACCTTCACAGGTCCCGGTAAAACTGTTTTTT. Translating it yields CASSPPSQVPVKLFF. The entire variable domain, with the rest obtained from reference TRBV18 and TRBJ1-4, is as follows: NAGVMQNPRHLVRRRGQEARLRCSPMKGHSHVYWYRQLPEEGLKFMVYLQKENIIDESGMPKERFSAEFPKEGPSILRIQQVVRGDSAAYFCASSPPSQVPVKLFFGSGTQLSVL.

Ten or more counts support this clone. CDR3 in DNA: TGTGCCAGTCGGCGCGGGGCGGGAGGTTCCTACGAGCAGTACTTC. Its translation: CASRRGAGGSYEQYF. The chain has TRBV27 and TRBJ2-7; TRBD2 agrees at 8 bases. The CDR3 covers 15 residues. From germline, CDR1 is MNHEY and CDR2 SMNVEV (reference sequence). V lost 9 bases and J lost 1; bases outside the gene matches: 11.

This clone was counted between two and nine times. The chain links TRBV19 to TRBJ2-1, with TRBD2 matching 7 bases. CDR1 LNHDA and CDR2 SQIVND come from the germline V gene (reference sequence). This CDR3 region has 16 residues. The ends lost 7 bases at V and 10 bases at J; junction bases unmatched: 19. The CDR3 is CASTHAVGLADGEQFF. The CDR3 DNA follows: TGTGCCAGTACCCACGCGGTAGGCCTAGCGGACGGAGAGCAGTTCTTC.

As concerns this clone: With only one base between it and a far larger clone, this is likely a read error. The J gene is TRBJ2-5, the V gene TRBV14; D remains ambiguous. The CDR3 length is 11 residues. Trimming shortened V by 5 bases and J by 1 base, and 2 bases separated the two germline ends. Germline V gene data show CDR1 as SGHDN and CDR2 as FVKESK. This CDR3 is CASSVQETQYF. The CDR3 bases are TGTGCCAGCAGCGTCCAAGAGACCCAGTACTTC.

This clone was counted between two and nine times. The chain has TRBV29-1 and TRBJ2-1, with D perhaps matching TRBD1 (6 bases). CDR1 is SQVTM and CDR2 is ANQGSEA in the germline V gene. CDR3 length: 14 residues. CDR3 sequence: CNSATGPSYNEQFF. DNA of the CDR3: TGCAACAGTGCCACAGGGCCCAGCTACAATGAGCAGTTCTTC.

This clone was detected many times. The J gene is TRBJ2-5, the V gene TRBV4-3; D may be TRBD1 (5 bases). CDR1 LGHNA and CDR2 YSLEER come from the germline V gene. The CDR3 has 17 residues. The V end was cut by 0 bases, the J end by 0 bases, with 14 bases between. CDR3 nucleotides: TGCGCCAGCAGCCAAGATTTTCAGCGACAGTACCAAGAGACCCAGTACTTC. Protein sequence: CASSQDFQRQYQETQYF.

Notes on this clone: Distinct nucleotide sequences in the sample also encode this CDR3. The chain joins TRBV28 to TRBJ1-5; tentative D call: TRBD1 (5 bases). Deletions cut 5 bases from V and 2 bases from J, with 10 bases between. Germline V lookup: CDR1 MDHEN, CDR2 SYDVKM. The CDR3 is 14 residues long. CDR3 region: CASSIGQGNQPQHF. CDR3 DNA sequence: TGTGCCAGCAGTATTGGACAAGGCAATCAGCCCCAGCATTTT. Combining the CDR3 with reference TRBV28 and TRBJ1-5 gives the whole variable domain DVKVTQSSRYLVKRTGEKVFLECVQDMDHENMFWYRQDPGLGLRLIYFSYDVKMKEKGDIPEGYSVSREKKERFSLILESASTNQTSMYLCASSIGQGNQPQHFGDGTRLSIL.

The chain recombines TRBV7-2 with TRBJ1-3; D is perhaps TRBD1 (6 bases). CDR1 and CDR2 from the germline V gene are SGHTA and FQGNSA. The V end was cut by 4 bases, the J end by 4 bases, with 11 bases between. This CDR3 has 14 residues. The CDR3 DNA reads TGTGCCAGCAGCTCCCCAAGGGGGGGAAACACCATATATTTT. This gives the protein CASSSPRGGNTIYF. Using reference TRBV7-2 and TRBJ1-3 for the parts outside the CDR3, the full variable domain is GAGVSQSPSNKVTEKGKDVELRCDPISGHTALYWYRQSLGQGLEFLIYFQGNSAPDKSGLPSDRFSAERTGGSVSTLTIQRTQQEDSAVYLCASSSPRGGNTIYFGEGSWLTVV.

In DNA, the CDR3 is TGTGCCAGCAGTTTTCATCTACAGGGGCAGCCCCAGCATTTT. Translating it yields CASSFHLQGQPQHF. The V gene is TRBV6-5, the J gene TRBJ1-5; 7 positions agree with TRBD1. CDR1 MNHEY and CDR2 SVGAGI come from the germline V gene. The CDR3 has 14 amino acids. J was trimmed by 7 bases and V by 4 bases; bases with no gene match: 7.